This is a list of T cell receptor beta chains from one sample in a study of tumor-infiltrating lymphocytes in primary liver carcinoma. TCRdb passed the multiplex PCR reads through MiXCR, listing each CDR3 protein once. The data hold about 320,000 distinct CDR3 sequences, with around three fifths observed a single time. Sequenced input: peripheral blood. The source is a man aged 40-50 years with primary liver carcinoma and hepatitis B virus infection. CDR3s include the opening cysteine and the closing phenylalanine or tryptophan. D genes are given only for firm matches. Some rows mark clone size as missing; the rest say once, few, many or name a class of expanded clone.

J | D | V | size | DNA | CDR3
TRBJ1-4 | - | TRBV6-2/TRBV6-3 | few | TGTGCCAGCAGTCTAAACAGCCGAGCAACTAATGAAAAACTGTTTTTT | CASSLNSRATNEKLFF
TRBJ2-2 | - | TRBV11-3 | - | TGTGCCAGCAGACAAGGGGGGACGGCGAACACCGGGGAGCTATTTTTT | CASRQGGTANTGELFF
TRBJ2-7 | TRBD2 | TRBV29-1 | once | TGCAGCTGGGATAGCGGGAGTGGCAACGAGGAATACTTC | CSWDSGSGNEEYF
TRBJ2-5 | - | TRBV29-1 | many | TGCAGCGTTGTTAGGGGGATGGGAGGCGAGACCCAGTACTTC | CSVVRGMGGETQYF
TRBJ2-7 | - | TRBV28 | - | TGTGCCAGCAGTGTTCGGCTAGAAGGTCGGCAGTACTTC | CASSVRLEGRQYF
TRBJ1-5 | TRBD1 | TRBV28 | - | TGTGCCAGCACCTTCGACAGGGGGGCCTCCAATCAGCCCCAGCATTTT | CASTFDRGASNQPQHF
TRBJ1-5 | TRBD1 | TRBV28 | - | TGTGCCAGCAGTATGACAGGGGCCACCCAGCCCCAGCATTTT | CASSMTGATQPQHF
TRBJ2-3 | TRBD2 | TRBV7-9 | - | TGTGCCAGCAGCTTAGCTAGCGGGAGCAGAGATACGCAGTATTTT | CASSLASGSRDTQYF
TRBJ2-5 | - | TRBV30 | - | TGTGCCTGGACTAGGAGAGGCCAAGAGACCCAGTACTTC | CAWTRRGQETQYF
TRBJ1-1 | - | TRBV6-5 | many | TGTGCCAGCAGTTACTCGATTCAGGTGAACACTGAAGCTTTCTTT | CASSYSIQVNTEAFF
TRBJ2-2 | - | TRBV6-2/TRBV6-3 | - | TGTGCCAGCAGTTCATCACACACCGTGGAGCTGTTTTTT | CASSSSHTVELFF
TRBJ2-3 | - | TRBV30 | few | TGTGCCTGGAGTGTTTTTGAAGCAGATACGCAGTATTTT | CAWSVFEADTQYF
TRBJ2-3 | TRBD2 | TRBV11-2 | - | TGTGCCAGCAGCTTAAGAGCTCGGGCAGCGGGAGGACCAACAGATACGCAGTATTTT | CASSLRARAAGGPTDTQYF
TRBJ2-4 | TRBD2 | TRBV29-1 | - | TGCAGTGTTGACTTGCTAGCGGGAGCCAAAAACATTCAGTACTTC | CSVDLLAGAKNIQYF
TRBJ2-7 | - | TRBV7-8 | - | TGTGCCAGCAGCCTCCGACTGGGGATCTACGAGCAGTACTTC | CASSLRLGIYEQYF
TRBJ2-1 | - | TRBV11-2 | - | TGTGTCAGCAGGGAATCTAGCGCATACAATGAGCAGTTCTTC | CVSRESSAYNEQFF
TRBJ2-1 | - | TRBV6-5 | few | TGTGCCAGCAGTATGACTAGGCCAATTTGCAATGAGCAGTTCTTC | CASSMTRPICNEQFF
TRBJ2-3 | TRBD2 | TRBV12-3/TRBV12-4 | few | TGTGCCAGCAGTTTATTGGCTAGCGGGAGCCAAAGGGGTACGCAGTATTTT | CASSLLASGSQRGTQYF
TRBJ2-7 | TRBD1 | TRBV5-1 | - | TGCGCCAACAGAAATGGACAGGGAAGGGACGAGCAGTACTTC | CANRNGQGRDEQYF
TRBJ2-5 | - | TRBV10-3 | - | TGTGCCATCAGTGACCCCGGAACCCCCGCCGGGCGGGTCATCCAAGAGACCCAGTACTTC | CAISDPGTPAGRVIQETQYF
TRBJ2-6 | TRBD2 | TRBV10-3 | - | TGTGCCATCAGTGACGTGGGAGGGAGCTCCGGGGCCAACGTCCTGGCTTTC | CAISDVGGSSGANVLAF
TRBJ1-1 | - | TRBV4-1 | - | TGCGCCAGCAACACCCCGGCTGGAGGGGCTGGCACTGAAGTTTTCTTT | CASNTPAGGAGTEVFF
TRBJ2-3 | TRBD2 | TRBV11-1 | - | TGTGTCAGCAGCTCGAGGGGCAGCGGGACTAGCACAGAAACGCAGTATTTT | CVSSSRGSGTSTETQYF
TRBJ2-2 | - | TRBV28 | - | TGTGCCAGCAGTTTGAATCATAGGGAGCTGTTTTTT | CASSLNHRELFF
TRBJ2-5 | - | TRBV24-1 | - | TGTGCCACCAGTGATTTCCGGCAGGGCCAAGAGACCCAGTACTTC | CATSDFRQGQETQYF
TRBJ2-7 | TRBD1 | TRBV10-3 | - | TGTGCCACCGGACAGGGATTTGACGAGCGGTACTTC | CATGQGFDERYF
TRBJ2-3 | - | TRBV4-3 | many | TGCGCCAGCAGCCTAGGTCCAGATACGCAGTATTTT | CASSLGPDTQYF
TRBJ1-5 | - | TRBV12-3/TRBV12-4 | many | TGTGCCAGCAGTTTCGAGGTTCAGCCCCAGCATTTT | CASSFEVQPQHF
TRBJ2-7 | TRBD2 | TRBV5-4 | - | TGTGCTAGCAGCCGGACTAGCAGAAGCTCCTACGAGCAGTACTTC | CASSRTSRSSYEQYF
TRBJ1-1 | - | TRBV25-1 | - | TGTGTCAGCAGTGAATACTCCACTAACGCCGCTTTCTTT | CVSSEYSTNAAFF
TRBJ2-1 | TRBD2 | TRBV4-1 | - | TGCGCCAGCAGCGGGGGGACTAGCGGGATACCCAGGGGTGGTGAGCAGTTCTTC | CASSGGTSGIPRGGEQFF
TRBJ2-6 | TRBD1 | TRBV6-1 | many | TGTGCCAGCATCAAACAGGGGGCGCCTGGGGCCAACGTCCTGACTTTC | CASIKQGAPGANVLTF
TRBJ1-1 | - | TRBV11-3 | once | TGTGTCAGCAGCGCGGGAGGTACCACTGAAGCTTTCTTT | CVSSAGGTTEAFF
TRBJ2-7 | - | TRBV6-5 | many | TGTGCCAGCAGCCCCCTGTGCGAGCAGTACTTC | CASSPLCEQYF
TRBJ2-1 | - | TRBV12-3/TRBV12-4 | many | TGTGCCAGCAGTATTTACAATGAGCAGTTCTTC | CASSIYNEQFF
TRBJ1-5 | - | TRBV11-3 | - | TGTGCCAACACTCGCAATCAGCCCCGGCATTTT | CANTRNQPRHF
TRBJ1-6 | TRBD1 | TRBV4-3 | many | TGCGCCAGCAGCCGACAGGGAGACCGGTCACCCCTCCACTTT | CASSRQGDRSPLHF
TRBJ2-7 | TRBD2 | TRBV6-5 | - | TGTGCCAGCAGCTCTCCGGGGGGGGCGGGAAGTATAGTCCACGAGCAGTATTTC | CASSSPGGAGSIVHEQYF
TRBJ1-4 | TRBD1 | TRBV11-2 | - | TGTGCCAGCAGCGTGACAGGGCGTGAAAAACTGTTTTTT | CASSVTGREKLFF
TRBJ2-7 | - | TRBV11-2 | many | TGTGCCAGCAGCTTAAACATAGGGCTAGATTCCGAGCAGTACTTC | CASSLNIGLDSEQYF
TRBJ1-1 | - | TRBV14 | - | TGTGCCAGCAGCCAAAAAAGCACTGAAGCTTTCTTT | CASSQKSTEAFF
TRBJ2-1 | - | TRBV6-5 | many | TGTGCCAGCAGGCCCACTCCTCCGGGACCCTTAGTTTGGTTCTTC | CASRPTPPGPLVWFF
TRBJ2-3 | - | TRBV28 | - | TGTGCCAGCAGCTCCCTCACAGCACTGAGCACAGATACGCAGTATTTT | CASSSLTALSTDTQYF
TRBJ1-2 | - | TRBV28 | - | TGTGCCAGCAGTTTCTCCGGCCTCCGGGACAAAGAGAATGGCTACACCTTC | CASSFSGLRDKENGYTF
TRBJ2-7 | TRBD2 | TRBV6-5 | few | TGTGCCAGCAGTCCGGCAGCGGGAGGGCCTTACGAGCAGTACTTC | CASSPAAGGPYEQYF
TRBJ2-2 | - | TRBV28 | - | TGTGCCAGCAGTACTCGACGGGACACCGGGGAGCTGTTTTTT | CASSTRRDTGELFF
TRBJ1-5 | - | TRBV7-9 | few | TGTGCCAGCAGCTTAGCTGGGGGCGCGGGTCAGCCCCAGCATTTT | CASSLAGGAGQPQHF
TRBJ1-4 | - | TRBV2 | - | TGTGCCAGCAGTCCCCCCTATGAAAAACTGTTTTTT | CASSPPYEKLFF
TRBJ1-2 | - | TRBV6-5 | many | TGTGCCAGCAGTTACTCGATGCAGATTTCTAACTATGGCTACACCTTC | CASSYSMQISNYGYTF
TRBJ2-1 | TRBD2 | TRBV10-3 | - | TGTGCCATCAGTGAGGATGAGACTAGCGGGAGGCGCAGCTCCTGCAATGAGCAGTTCTTC | CAISEDETSGRRSSCNEQFF
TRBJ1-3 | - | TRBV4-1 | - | TGCGCCAGCAACCAAGGGGTCCCCCTCTCCGGAAACACCATATATTTT | CASNQGVPLSGNTIYF
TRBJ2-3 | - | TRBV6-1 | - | TGTGCCAACACAAATTCGGGGGCAATAGATACGCAGTATTTT | CANTNSGAIDTQYF